Below are 21 T cell receptor beta chains sequenced from a single sample in a study of OX40 agonist ivuxolimab in advanced cancers. Assay used: immunoSEQ multiplex PCR; TCRdb lists only in-frame clones, some missing. The sample holds around 63,000 clones, 80% to 90% seen once. The source material was CD4+ or CD8+ T cells sorted from blood, sampled in a trial of the OX40 agonist ivuxolimab. The receptors stem from an adult with an advanced solid tumor such as melanoma, head and neck, liver or kidney cancer.

The V and J genes are TRBV7-2 and TRBJ2-2; possible D gene TRBD1, 6 bases. The CDR3 spans 13 residues. V was trimmed by 7 bases and J by 6 bases, leaving 12 bases between them. Germline values: CDR1 SGHTA, CDR2 FQGNSA. CDR3 in amino acids: CASNTQGAGELFF. DNA for the CDR3: TGTGCCAGCAACACACAGGGCGCCGGGGAGCTGTTTTTT.

The chain employs TRBV4-2 and TRBJ1-1; 9 bases are shared with TRBD1. J gave up 11 bases and V 3 bases, and 16 bases lay outside the gene matches. From germline, CDR1 is LGHNA and CDR2 YNFKEQ. This CDR3 comprises 16 residues. The CDR3 here is CASSQSLGQGLRRAFF. The CDR3 nucleotides read TGTGCCAGCAGCCAGTCTTTGGGACAGGGCTTACGAAGGGCTTTCTTT.

V is TRBV18 and J is TRBJ2-6; D is undetermined. V dropped 5 bases and J dropped 2 bases, with 7 bases sitting between them. Germline lookup yields CDR1 KGHSH and CDR2 LQKENI. The CDR3 length is 14 residues. CDR3: CASSSGAGANVLTF. In nucleotides, the CDR3 is TGTGCCAGCTCATCTGGGGCTGGGGCCAACGTCCTGACTTTC.

CDR3 sequence (DNA): TGCAGCGTTGGAGCCCCGGGGGGCCGGGGCACCGGGGAGCTGTTTTTT. Translation: CSVGAPGGRGTGELFF. The chain joins TRBV29-1 to TRBJ2-2; D possibly corresponds to TRBD2 (7 bases). The V gene lost 4 bases and the J gene lost 4 bases, with 19 bases spanning the gap. CDR1 and CDR2 from the germline V gene are SQVTM and ANQGSEA. The CDR3 covers 16 residues.

Of note for this clone: One end of the junction varies from germline; a read error may be responsible. The chain carries TRBV6-4 and TRBJ1-1; D might be TRBD1 (5 bases). CDR1 and CDR2 (germline): MRHNA, SNTAGT. The CDR3 spans 13 residues. The CDR3 here is CASSVDRNTEVFF. For the CDR3, the DNA is TGTGCCAGCAGCGTCGACAGAAACACTGAAGTTTTCTTT.

CDR3 coding DNA: TGCGCCAGCAGCGAGGGAGCAGGCGAGCAGTACTTC. Amino acid sequence: CASSEGAGEQYF. This sequence joins TRBV5-1 and TRBJ2-7; maybe TRBD2 (5 bases). Germline lookup yields CDR1 SGHRS and CDR2 YFSETQ. V was pared by 4 bases and J by 6 bases, with 11 bases between. CDR3 length: 12 residues.

CDR3 sequence: CASSVDSTGEETQYF. The DNA for the CDR3 is TGTGCCAGCAGCGTCGACTCGACAGGGGAAGAGACCCAGTACTTC. The J gene is TRBJ2-5, the V gene TRBV9; TRBD1 matches at 8 bases. Germline CDR1 SGDLS, CDR2 YYNGEE. The CDR3 covers 15 residues. V was clipped by 2 bases and J by 3 bases; unmatched bases: 6.

This clone was recorded once. The chain is built from TRBV5-5 and TRBJ2-7; D unclear. Germline V gives CDR1 SGHKS, CDR2 YYEKEE (reference sequence). V was clipped by 3 bases and J by 0 bases, with 13 bases between them. There are 15 residues in the CDR3. CDR3 residues: CASSWSGLSSYEQYF. The CDR3 DNA reads as TGTGCCAGCAGCTGGTCGGGCCTAAGCTCCTACGAGCAGTACTTC.

V is TRBV5-1 and J is TRBJ1-1; D might be TRBD1 (5 bases). Germline V lookup: CDR1 SGHRS, CDR2 YFSETQ. CDR3 length equals 16 residues. V lost 0 bases to trimming and J lost 1 base, with 13 bases between them. The chain's CDR3 is CASSLVWAGQNTEAFF. CDR3 nucleotides: TGCGCCAGCAGCTTGGTATGGGCAGGGCAGAACACTGAAGCTTTCTTT.

This chain joins TRBV5-1 and TRBJ1-1, with 8 nucleotides matching TRBD1. Germline CDR1 reads SGHRS; CDR2 reads YFSETQ. The CDR3 covers 15 residues. The J segment lost 3 bases and the V segment lost 0 bases, leaving 4 bases of the junction unmatched. CDR3 DNA sequence: TGCGCCAGCAGCTTGGAAAGGACAGGGTACACTGAAGCTTTCTTT. Its translation: CASSLERTGYTEAFF.

This sequence joins TRBV27 and TRBJ1-1; D remains ambiguous. Looked up from germline, CDR1 is MNHEY and CDR2 is SMNVEV (reference sequence). V was cut by 5 bases and J by 1 base, with 8 bases left in between. CDR3 length: 13 amino acids. The CDR3 sequence: CASSPGRNTEAFF. Written as DNA, the CDR3 is TGTGCCAGCAGTCCCGGGAGGAACACTGAAGCTTTCTTT.

This chain joins TRBV13 and TRBJ2-1; D gene ambiguous. Deletions cut 2 bases from V and 8 bases from J, with 10 bases between. Germline values: CDR1 PRHDT, CDR2 FYEKMQ (reference sequence). This CDR3 comprises 13 residues. The CDR3 coding sequence is TGTGCCAGCAGCTTATTTAATCGGCATGAGCAGTTCTTC. The encoded protein is CASSLFNRHEQFF. The complete variable domain, with remaining parts taken from reference TRBV13 and TRBJ2-1, reads AAGVIQSPRHLIKEKRETATLKCYPIPRHDTVYWYQQGPGQDPQFLISFYEKMQSDKGSIPDRFSAQQFSDYHSELNMSSLELGDSALYFCASSLFNRHEQFFGPGTRLTVL.

The chain links TRBV7-6 to TRBJ2-3; D might be TRBD1 (6 bases). Germline CDR1 SGHVS, CDR2 FNYEAQ. This CDR3 has 12 amino acids. Trimming stripped 5 bases from V and 8 bases from J, with 11 bases between. The CDR3 protein is CASSTQGGTQYF. As DNA, the CDR3 is TGTGCCAGCAGCACACAAGGGGGTACGCAGTATTTT.

The gene calls are TRBV18 and TRBJ1-2; D remains ambiguous. V was cut by 4 bases and J by 3 bases, with 6 bases left in between. Germline CDR1 and CDR2: KGHSH and LQKENI. CDR3 length equals 12 residues. The CDR3, as DNA: TGTGCCAGCTCACGGGCGGACTATGGCTACACCTTC. It translates to CASSRADYGYTF.

The rearrangement uses TRBV25-1 and TRBJ2-7; D call uncertain. Germline-derived CDR1 and CDR2 are MGHDK and SYGVNS. V dropped 4 bases and J dropped 5 bases, with 18 bases sitting between them. The CDR3 is 15 residues long. CDR3 loop: CASSARAFRMDEQYF. CDR3 DNA: TGTGCCAGCAGTGCCCGGGCCTTCAGGATGGACGAGCAGTACTTC.

The chain employs TRBV10-1 and TRBJ2-1, with D possibly called TRBD1 or TRBD2 (6 bases each). Germline loops: CDR1 WNHNN, CDR2 SYGVQD (reference sequence). V lost 3 bases and J lost 7, with 16 bases in between. The CDR3 length is 15 residues. CDR3 loop: CASSDSGAPSNEQFF. Here the CDR3 DNA reads TGCGCCAGCAGTGATTCGGGGGCCCCCTCGAATGAGCAGTTCTTC.

The chain carries TRBV7-2 and TRBJ2-2, with TRBD2 matching 11 bases. This CDR3 is built from 15 residues. With V trimmed by 4 bases and J by 5 bases, 3 bases remained unmatched. Looked up from germline, CDR1 is SGHTA and CDR2 is FQGNSA. As DNA, the CDR3 is TGTGCCAGCAGCTATAGACTAGCGGGGACCGGGGAGCTGTTTTTT. Its protein product is CASSYRLAGTGELFF.

This clone turned up a few times. The chain links TRBV6-1 to TRBJ2-7; D might be TRBD1 (5 bases). This CDR3 has 13 amino acids. CDR1 is MNHNS, CDR2 SASEGT, per germline. Trimming removed 6 bases from V and 2 bases from J, with 11 bases in between. The CDR3 here is CASRRGHPYEQYF. DNA for the CDR3: TGTGCCAGCAGAAGGGGTCACCCCTACGAGCAGTACTTC.

This chain uses TRBV28 with TRBJ2-1; a weak D match, TRBD1 (5 bases). CDR1 is MDHEN and CDR2 is SYDVKM in the germline V gene. This CDR3 region has 16 residues. Trimming took off 2 bases at V and 2 bases at J, with 13 bases between the two ends. CDR3 nucleotide sequence: TGTGCCAGCAGTTTAATGGGGCTCCTGGCCTACAATGAGCAGTTCTTC. Amino acid sequence: CASSLMGLLAYNEQFF.

The chain links TRBV7-2 to TRBJ1-1, with 7 nucleotides matching TRBD1. Germline trimming cut 4 bases from V and 1 base from J; bases unmatched to any gene: 3. The CDR3 runs to 14 residues. From germline, CDR1 is SGHTA and CDR2 FQGNSA. CDR3 region: CASSSRTGNTEAFF. The CDR3, as DNA: TGTGCCAGCAGCTCTCGGACAGGGAACACTGAAGCTTTCTTT. The full variable domain, completed using reference TRBV7-2 and TRBJ1-1, is GAGVSQSPSNKVTEKGKDVELRCDPISGHTALYWYRQSLGQGLEFLIYFQGNSAPDKSGLPSDRFSAERTGGSVSTLTIQRTQQEDSAVYLCASSSRTGNTEAFFGQGTRLTVV.

The count of this clone is one. The J gene is TRBJ2-2, the V gene TRBV19; D possibly corresponds to TRBD2 (7 bases). The germline CDR1 and CDR2 sequences are LNHDA and SQIVND (reference sequence). This CDR3 contains 15 residues. Trimming cost V 10 bases and J 6 bases, with 21 bases left between them. The CDR3 here is CATLLQGRGAGELFF. In DNA form, the CDR3 reads TGTGCCACTCTTCTACAGGGTCGGGGGGCCGGGGAGCTGTTTTTT. Looking up the rest from reference TRBV19 and TRBJ2-2 gives the full variable domain: DGGITQSPKYLFRKEGQNVTLSCEQNLNHDAMYWYRQDPGQGLRLIYYSQIVNDFQKGDIAEGYSVSREKKESFPLTVTSAQKNPTAFYLCATLLQGRGAGELFFGEGSRLTVL.